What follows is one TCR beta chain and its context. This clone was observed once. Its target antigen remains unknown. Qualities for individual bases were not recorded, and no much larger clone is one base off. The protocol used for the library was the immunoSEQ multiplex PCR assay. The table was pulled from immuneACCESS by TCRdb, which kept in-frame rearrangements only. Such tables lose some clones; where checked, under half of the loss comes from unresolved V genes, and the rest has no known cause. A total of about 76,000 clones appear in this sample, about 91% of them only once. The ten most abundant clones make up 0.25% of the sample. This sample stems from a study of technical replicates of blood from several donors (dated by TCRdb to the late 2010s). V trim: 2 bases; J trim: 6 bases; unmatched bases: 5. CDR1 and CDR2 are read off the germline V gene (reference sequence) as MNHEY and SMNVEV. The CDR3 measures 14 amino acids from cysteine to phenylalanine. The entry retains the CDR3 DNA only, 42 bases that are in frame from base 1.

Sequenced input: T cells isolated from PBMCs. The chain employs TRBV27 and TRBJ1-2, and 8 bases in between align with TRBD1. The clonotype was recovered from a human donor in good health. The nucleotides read TGTGCCAGCAGTTTAAGTCAGGGGGCGCATGGCTACACCTTC. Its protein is CASSLSQGAHGYTF.